This TCR beta chain is from a study of cytomegalovirus exposure and HLA in healthy donors. Study results and limitations: Available immune exposure information was restricted to CMV serostatus only.

About this clone itself: No antigen is known for it.

In the PCR, 60 Vbeta and 13 Jbeta primers were used. TCRdb's copy holds only in-frame clones and misses some; the assay was immunoSEQ multiplex PCR. The sample consists of some 140,000 clones, roughly four fifths of them appearing once. Per germline, CDR1 LNHNV and CDR2 YYDKDF (reference sequence). The CDR3 extends over 16 amino acids. The ends lost 2 bases at V and 4 bases at J; junction bases unmatched: 6. The sample comprised PBMCs. The clonotype originates from a man in his thirties or forties in good health and CMV-seronegative. This rearrangement joins TRBV15 to TRBJ1-1, with 11 positions matching TRBD1. CDR3 DNA: TGTGCCACCAGCAGACTATTCGGACAGGGGGCCACTGAAGCTTTCTTT. Its protein product is CATSRLFGQGATEAFF.